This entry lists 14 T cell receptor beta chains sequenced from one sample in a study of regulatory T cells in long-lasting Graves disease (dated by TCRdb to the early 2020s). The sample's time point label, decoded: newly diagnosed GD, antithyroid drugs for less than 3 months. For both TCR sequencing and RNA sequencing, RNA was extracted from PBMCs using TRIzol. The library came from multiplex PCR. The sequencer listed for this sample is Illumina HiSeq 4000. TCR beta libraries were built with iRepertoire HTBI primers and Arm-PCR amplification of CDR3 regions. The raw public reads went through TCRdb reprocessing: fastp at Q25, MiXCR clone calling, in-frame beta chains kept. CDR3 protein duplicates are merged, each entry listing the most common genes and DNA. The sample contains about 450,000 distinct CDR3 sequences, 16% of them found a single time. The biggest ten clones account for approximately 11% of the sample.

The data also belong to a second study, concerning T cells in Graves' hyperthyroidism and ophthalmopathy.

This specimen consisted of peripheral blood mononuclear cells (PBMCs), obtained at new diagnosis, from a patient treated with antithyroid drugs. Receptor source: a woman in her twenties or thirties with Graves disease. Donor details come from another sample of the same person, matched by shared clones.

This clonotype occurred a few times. CDR3 region: CASSSEGDRGYTF. The CDR3 DNA is TGTGCCAGCAGTAGCGAGGGCGATAGAGGCTACACCTTC. The rearrangement joins TRBV25-1 to TRBJ1-2; D remains unclear. CDR1 is MGHDK, CDR2 SYGVNS, per germline. The CDR3 spans 13 residues. V was clipped by 5 bases and J by 8 bases, with 15 bases between them.

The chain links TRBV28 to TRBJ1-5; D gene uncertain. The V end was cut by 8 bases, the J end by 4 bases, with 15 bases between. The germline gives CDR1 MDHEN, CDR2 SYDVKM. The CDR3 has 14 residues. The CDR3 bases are TGTGCCAGCGCTTTTCAAACAGTTAATCAGCCCCAGCATTTT. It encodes CASAFQTVNQPQHF.

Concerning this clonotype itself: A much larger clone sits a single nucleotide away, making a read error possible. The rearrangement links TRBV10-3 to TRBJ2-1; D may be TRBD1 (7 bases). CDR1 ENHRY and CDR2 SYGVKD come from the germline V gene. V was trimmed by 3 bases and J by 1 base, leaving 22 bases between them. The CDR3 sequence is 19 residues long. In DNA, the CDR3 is TGTGCCATCAGTGATTCGGGACAGTCCGGGACTGGTTCCTACAATGAGCAGTTCTTC. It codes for CAISDSGQSGTGSYNEQFF.

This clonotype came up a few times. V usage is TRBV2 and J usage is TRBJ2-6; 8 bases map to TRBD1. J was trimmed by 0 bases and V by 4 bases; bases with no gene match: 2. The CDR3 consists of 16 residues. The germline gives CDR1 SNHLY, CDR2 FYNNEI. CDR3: CASSGTGSSGANVLTF. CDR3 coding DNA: TGTGCCAGCAGTGGGACAGGGAGCTCTGGGGCCAACGTCCTGACTTTC.

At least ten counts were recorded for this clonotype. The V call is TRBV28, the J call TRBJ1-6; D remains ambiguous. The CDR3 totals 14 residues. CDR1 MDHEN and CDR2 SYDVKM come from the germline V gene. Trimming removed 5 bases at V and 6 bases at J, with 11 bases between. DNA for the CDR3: TGTGCCAGCAGTCCCCTGGTCGGTAATTCACCCCTCCACTTT. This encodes CASSPLVGNSPLHF. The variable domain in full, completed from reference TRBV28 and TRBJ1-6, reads DVKVTQSSRYLVKRTGEKVFLECVQDMDHENMFWYRQDPGLGLRLIYFSYDVKMKEKGDIPEGYSVSREKKERFSLILESASTNQTSMYLCASSPLVGNSPLHFGNGTRLTVT.

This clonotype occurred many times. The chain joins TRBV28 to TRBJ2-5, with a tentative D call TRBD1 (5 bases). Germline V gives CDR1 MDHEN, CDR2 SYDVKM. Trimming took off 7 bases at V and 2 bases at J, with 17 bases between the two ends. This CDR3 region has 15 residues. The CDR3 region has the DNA TGTGCCAGCATATCCTTCCCCCAGGGACAAGAGACCCAGTACTTC. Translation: CASISFPQGQETQYF.

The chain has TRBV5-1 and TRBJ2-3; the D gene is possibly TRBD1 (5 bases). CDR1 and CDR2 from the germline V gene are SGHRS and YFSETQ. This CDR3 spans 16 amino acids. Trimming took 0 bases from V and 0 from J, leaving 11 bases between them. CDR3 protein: CASSLVRERSTDTQYF. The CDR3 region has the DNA TGCGCCAGCAGCTTGGTCAGGGAAAGGAGCACAGATACGCAGTATTTT.

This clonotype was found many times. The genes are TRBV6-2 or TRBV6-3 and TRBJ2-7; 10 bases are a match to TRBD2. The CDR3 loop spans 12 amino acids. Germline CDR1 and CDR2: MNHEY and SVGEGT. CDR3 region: CAASGSSYEQYF. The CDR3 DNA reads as TGTGCGGCTAGCGGGAGCTCCTACGAGCAGTACTTC.

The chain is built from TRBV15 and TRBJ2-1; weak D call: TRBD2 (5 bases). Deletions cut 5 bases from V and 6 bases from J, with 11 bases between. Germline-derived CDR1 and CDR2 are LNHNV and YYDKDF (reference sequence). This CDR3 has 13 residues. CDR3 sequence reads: CATSGGLGNEQFF. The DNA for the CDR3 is TGTGCCACCAGCGGCGGACTCGGCAATGAGCAGTTCTTC.

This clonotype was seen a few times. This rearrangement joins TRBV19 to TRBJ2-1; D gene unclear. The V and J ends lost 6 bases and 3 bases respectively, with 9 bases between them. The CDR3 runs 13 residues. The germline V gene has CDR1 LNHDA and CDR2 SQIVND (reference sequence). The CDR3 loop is CASRSLLYNEQFF. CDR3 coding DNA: TGTGCCAGTAGATCTCTCCTCTACAATGAGCAGTTCTTC.

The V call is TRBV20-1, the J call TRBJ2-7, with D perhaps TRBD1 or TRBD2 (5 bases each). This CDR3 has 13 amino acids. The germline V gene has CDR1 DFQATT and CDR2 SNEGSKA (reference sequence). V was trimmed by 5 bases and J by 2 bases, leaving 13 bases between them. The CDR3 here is CSAAPGTPYEQYF. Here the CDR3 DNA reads TGCAGTGCTGCTCCCGGGACGCCCTACGAGCAGTACTTC.

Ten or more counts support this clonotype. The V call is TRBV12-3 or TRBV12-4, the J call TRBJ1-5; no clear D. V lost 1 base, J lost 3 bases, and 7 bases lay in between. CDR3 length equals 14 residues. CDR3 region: CASSLGQFNQPQHF. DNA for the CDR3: TGTGCCAGCAGTTTAGGGCAGTTCAATCAGCCCCAGCATTTT.

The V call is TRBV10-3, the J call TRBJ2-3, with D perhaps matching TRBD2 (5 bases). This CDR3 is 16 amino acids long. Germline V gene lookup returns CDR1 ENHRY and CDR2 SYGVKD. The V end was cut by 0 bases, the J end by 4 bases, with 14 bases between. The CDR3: CAISESILGGADTQYF. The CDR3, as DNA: TGTGCCATCAGTGAGTCGATCCTAGGAGGAGCAGATACGCAGTATTTT.

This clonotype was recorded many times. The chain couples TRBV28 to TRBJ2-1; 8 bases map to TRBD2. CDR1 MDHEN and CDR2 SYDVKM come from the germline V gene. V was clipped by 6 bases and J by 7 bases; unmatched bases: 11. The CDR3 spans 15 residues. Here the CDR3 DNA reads TGTGCCAGCAGGGGACTACAGCGGGAGAGGAATGAGCAGTTCTTC. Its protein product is CASRGLQRERNEQFF.